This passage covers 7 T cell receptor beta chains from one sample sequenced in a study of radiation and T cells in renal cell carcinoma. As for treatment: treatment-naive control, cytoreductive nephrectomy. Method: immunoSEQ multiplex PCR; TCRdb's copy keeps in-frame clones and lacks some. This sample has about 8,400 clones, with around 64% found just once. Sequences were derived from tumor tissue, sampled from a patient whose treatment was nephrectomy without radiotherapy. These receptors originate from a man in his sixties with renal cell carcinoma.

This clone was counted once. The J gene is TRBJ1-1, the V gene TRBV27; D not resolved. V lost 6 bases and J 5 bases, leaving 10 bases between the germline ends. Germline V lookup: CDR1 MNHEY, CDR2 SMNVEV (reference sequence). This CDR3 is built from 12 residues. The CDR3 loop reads CASSTGTTEAFF. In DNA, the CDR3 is TGTGCCAGCAGCACGGGTACTACTGAAGCTTTCTTT.

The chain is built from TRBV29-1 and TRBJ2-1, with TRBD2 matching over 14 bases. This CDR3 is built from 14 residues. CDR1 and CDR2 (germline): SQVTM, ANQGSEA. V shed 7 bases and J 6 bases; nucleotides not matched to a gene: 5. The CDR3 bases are TGCAGCGCCCCGACTAGCGGGAGGGTCAATGAGCAGTTCTTC. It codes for CSAPTSGRVNEQFF.

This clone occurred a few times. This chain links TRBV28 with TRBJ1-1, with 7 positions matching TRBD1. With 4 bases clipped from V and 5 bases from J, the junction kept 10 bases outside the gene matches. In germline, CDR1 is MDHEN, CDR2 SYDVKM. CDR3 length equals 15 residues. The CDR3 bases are TGTGCCAGCAGTTCTCCTTCGACAGGGCGGACTGAAGCTTTCTTT. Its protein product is CASSSPSTGRTEAFF. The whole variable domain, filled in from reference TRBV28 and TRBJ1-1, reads DVKVTQSSRYLVKRTGEKVFLECVQDMDHENMFWYRQDPGLGLRLIYFSYDVKMKEKGDIPEGYSVSREKKERFSLILESASTNQTSMYLCASSSPSTGRTEAFFGQGTRLTVV.

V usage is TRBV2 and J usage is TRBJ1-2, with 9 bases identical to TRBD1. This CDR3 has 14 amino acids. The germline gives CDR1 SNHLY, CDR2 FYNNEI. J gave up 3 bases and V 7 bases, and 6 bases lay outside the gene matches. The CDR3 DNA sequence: TGTGCCAGCATTCCGGGACAGGGACACTATGGCTACACCTTC. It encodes CASIPGQGHYGYTF.

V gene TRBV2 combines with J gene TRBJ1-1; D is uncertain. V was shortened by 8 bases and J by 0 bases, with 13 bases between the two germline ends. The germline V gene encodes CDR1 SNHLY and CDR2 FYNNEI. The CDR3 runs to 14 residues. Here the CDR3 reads CASALGVMNTEAFF. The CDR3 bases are TGTGCCAGCGCCCTCGGGGTTATGAACACTGAAGCTTTCTTT.

CDR3 residues: CASSPGLAEAKNIQYF. CDR3 in DNA: TGTGCCAGCAGCCCAGGACTAGCGGAAGCCAAAAACATTCAGTACTTC. The genes are TRBV7-2 and TRBJ2-4, with 10 positions matching TRBD2. With V trimmed by 5 bases and J by 0 bases, 4 bases remained unmatched. Germline-derived CDR1 and CDR2 are SGHTA and FQGNSA. This CDR3 contains 16 residues. Complete variable domain (other parts from reference TRBV7-2 and TRBJ2-4): GAGVSQSPSNKVTEKGKDVELRCDPISGHTALYWYRQSLGQGLEFLIYFQGNSAPDKSGLPSDRFSAERTGGSVSTLTIQRTQQEDSAVYLCASSPGLAEAKNIQYFGAGTRLSVL.

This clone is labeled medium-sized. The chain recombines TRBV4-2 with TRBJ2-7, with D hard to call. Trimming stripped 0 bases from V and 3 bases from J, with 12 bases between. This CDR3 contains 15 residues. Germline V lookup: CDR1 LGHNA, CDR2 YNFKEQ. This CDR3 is CASSQDKGPGYEQYF. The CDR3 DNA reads TGTGCCAGCAGCCAAGATAAGGGTCCTGGCTACGAGCAGTACTTC.